This T cell receptor (beta chain) was identified during a study of cytomegalovirus exposure and HLA in healthy donors. V lost 1 base and J lost 10; bases outside the gene matches: 4. This CDR3 has 15 amino acids. CDR1 is SGDLS, CDR2 YYNGEE, per germline. The PCR employed 60 Vbeta primers together with 13 Jbeta primers. Sequenced by immunoSEQ multiplex PCR; TCRdb stores in-frame clones only, minus some. This table has approximately 170,000 clones, about three quarters appearing once. The specimen sequenced was PBMCs. The chain uses TRBV9 and TRBJ2-1, with TRBD2 identical over 14 bases. The receptor was derived from a female donor in good health and CMV-seronegative. The CDR3 spells CASSVLGLAGGEQFF. DNA for the CDR3: TGTGCCAGCAGCGTACTTGGACTAGCGGGAGGCGAGCAGTTCTTC.